Listed below are T cell receptor beta chains from one sample, sequenced in a study of cytomegalovirus exposure and HLA in healthy donors. The repertoire was sequenced with immunoSEQ multiplex PCR; TCRdb's copy has only in-frame clones and lacks some. The sample has about 200,000 clones; 82% are singletons. The source material was PBMCs. The source is a woman between 18 and 29 years old in good health and CMV-seronegative. Each CDR3 is given with its conserved first and last residue. A D gene is named only where the DNA matches it firmly. For some rows the clone size is stated as once, few or many, or as a class when expanded; others skip it.

D: TRBD2; J: TRBJ2-1; V: TRBV28; size: NA; CDR3: CASSLRLAGLSYNEQFF; DNA: TGTGCCAGCAGTTTAAGGCTAGCGGGACTCTCCTACAATGAGCAGTTCTTC
D: TRBD2; J: TRBJ2-2; V: TRBV5-1; size: NA; CDR3: CASSLAVAGGGTGELFF; DNA: TGCGCCAGCAGCTTGGCCGTGGCGGGAGGAGGCACCGGGGAGCTGTTTTTT
D: TRBD2; J: TRBJ2-2; V: TRBV28; size: NA; CDR3: CASSGRSNTGELFF; DNA: TGTGCCAGCAGCGGGAGGTCGAACACCGGGGAGCTGTTTTTT
D: TRBD1; J: TRBJ1-5; V: TRBV28; size: NA; CDR3: CASSLMTGISYQPQHF; DNA: TGTGCCAGCTCTCTGATGACAGGGATTTCATATCAGCCCCAGCATTTT
D: NA; J: TRBJ2-2; V: TRBV18; size: NA; CDR3: CASSPGSTGELFF; DNA: TGTGCCAGCTCACCCGGGAGCACCGGGGAGCTGTTTTTT
D: NA; J: TRBJ1-2; V: TRBV27; size: once; CDR3: CASSFGQRLPYGYTF; DNA: TGTGCCAGCAGTTTCGGGCAGCGACTACCCTATGGCTACACCTTC
D: NA; J: TRBJ2-3; V: TRBV29-1; size: NA; CDR3: CSVEDLVPTDTQYF; DNA: TGCAGCGTTGAAGATCTAGTACCTACAGATACGCAGTATTTT
D: NA; J: TRBJ2-2; V: TRBV5-1; size: NA; CDR3: CASSPAGAVNTGELFF; DNA: TGCGCCAGCAGCCCCGCAGGGGCCGTCAACACCGGGGAGCTGTTTTTT
D: NA; J: TRBJ2-4; V: TRBV27; size: NA; CDR3: CASSMQGAKNIQYF; DNA: TGTGCCAGCAGTATGCAGGGGGCCAAAAACATTCAGTACTTC
D: TRBD1; J: TRBJ1-4; V: TRBV7-9; size: NA; CDR3: CASKGGQGAYEKLFF; DNA: TGTGCCAGCAAAGGGGGACAGGGGGCTTATGAAAAACTGTTTTTT
D: NA; J: TRBJ1-2; V: TRBV11-2; size: NA; CDR3: CASSVTEPSGYTF; DNA: TGTGCCAGCAGCGTTACAGAGCCCTCGGGCTACACCTTC
D: NA; J: TRBJ1-5; V: TRBV28; size: NA; CDR3: CASSSPGGPNQPQHF; DNA: TGTGCCAGCAGTTCCCCGGGGGGTCCCAATCAGCCCCAGCATTTT
D: TRBD2; J: TRBJ2-5; V: TRBV29-1; size: NA; CDR3: CSVEKREFKETQYF; DNA: TGCAGCGTTGAAAAGCGGGAGTTTAAAGAGACCCAGTACTTC
D: NA; J: TRBJ2-1; V: TRBV6-6; size: NA; CDR3: CAIALAGQHNEQFF; DNA: TGTGCCATAGCCTTAGCGGGACAGCACAATGAGCAGTTCTTC
D: NA; J: TRBJ2-3; V: TRBV27; size: NA; CDR3: CASGQGGAALTDTQYF; DNA: TGTGCCAGCGGACAGGGAGGGGCGGCACTCACAGATACGCAGTATTTT
D: TRBD2; J: TRBJ2-2; V: TRBV4-2; size: once; CDR3: CASKYKREFTGELFF; DNA: TGTGCCAGCAAATACAAGCGGGAGTTCACCGGGGAGCTGTTTTTT
D: NA; J: TRBJ2-6; V: TRBV27; size: once; CDR3: CASSPIGANVLTF; DNA: TGTGCCAGCAGTCCTATCGGGGCCAACGTCCTGACTTTC
D: TRBD1; J: TRBJ1-1; V: TRBV27; size: once; CDR3: CASSLAPGQGTEAFF; DNA: TGTGCCAGCAGTTTAGCCCCCGGACAGGGCACTGAAGCTTTCTTT
D: NA; J: TRBJ1-2; V: TRBV6-5; size: NA; CDR3: CASSYDLGSPGYGYTF; DNA: TGTGCCAGCAGTTACGACCTGGGTTCTCCGGGCTATGGCTACACCTTC
D: NA; J: TRBJ1-3; V: TRBV30; size: NA; CDR3: CAWSWRGAGGNTIYF; DNA: TGTGCCTGGAGTTGGCGGGGGGCTGGTGGAAACACCATATATTTT
D: TRBD1; J: TRBJ1-1; V: TRBV6-1; size: NA; CDR3: CASSVHRGSMNTEAFF; DNA: TGTGCCAGCAGTGTACACAGGGGTTCCATGAACACTGAAGCTTTCTTT
D: NA; J: TRBJ1-5; V: TRBV15; size: NA; CDR3: CATSRDQSIRGNQPQHF; DNA: TGTGCCACCAGCAGAGATCAATCGATAAGAGGGAATCAGCCCCAGCATTTT
D: TRBD2; J: TRBJ2-3; V: TRBV5-1; size: NA; CDR3: CASSTLAGTTDTQYF; DNA: TGCGCCAGCAGCACCTTAGCGGGGACCACAGATACGCAGTATTTT
D: TRBD2; J: TRBJ2-1; V: TRBV5-1; size: NA; CDR3: CASSLVPGTSGINEQFF; DNA: TGCGCCAGCAGCTTGGTGCCCGGGACTAGCGGGATAAATGAGCAGTTCTTC
D: TRBD2; J: TRBJ2-2; V: TRBV14; size: NA; CDR3: CASGRSGRYTGELFF; DNA: TGTGCCAGCGGGAGGAGCGGGAGATACACCGGGGAGCTGTTTTTT
D: TRBD2; J: TRBJ2-1; V: TRBV5-4; size: NA; CDR3: CASSPGLAGGLEQFF; DNA: TGTGCCAGCAGCCCGGGACTAGCGGGAGGCCTTGAGCAGTTCTTC
D: NA; J: TRBJ2-2; V: TRBV27; size: NA; CDR3: CASRAGPGELFF; DNA: TGTGCCAGCAGGGCAGGGCCCGGGGAGCTGTTTTTT
D: TRBD1; J: TRBJ2-3; V: TRBV27; size: NA; CDR3: CASSSQGLLIADTQYF; DNA: TGTGCCAGCAGTTCACAGGGGTTGCTCATAGCAGATACGCAGTATTTT
D: NA; J: TRBJ2-3; V: TRBV5-8; size: NA; CDR3: CASSLAGQVQDTQYF; DNA: TGTGCCAGCAGCTTGGCGGGACAAGTCCAGGATACGCAGTATTTT
D: NA; J: TRBJ2-3; V: TRBV18; size: NA; CDR3: CASSPDTQDTQYF; DNA: TGTGCCAGCTCACCGGACACCCAGGATACGCAGTATTTT
D: TRBD2; J: TRBJ2-1; V: TRBV5-4; size: NA; CDR3: CASSLSLLAGERNEQFF; DNA: TGTGCCAGCAGCCTAAGTTTACTAGCGGGAGAACGGAATGAGCAGTTCTTC
D: NA; J: TRBJ2-3; V: TRBV5-1; size: once; CDR3: CASRPGRGDFSTDTQYF; DNA: TGCGCCAGCAGGCCCGGCAGGGGAGACTTTTCAACAGATACGCAGTATTTT
D: NA; J: TRBJ1-5; V: TRBV6-1; size: NA; CDR3: CASSEVFRGSNQPQHF; DNA: TGTGCCAGCAGTGAAGTTTTCAGGGGCAGCAATCAGCCCCAGCATTTT
D: TRBD2; J: TRBJ2-1; V: TRBV28; size: NA; CDR3: CASTGAGGNNEQFF; DNA: TGTGCCAGCACGGGAGCGGGGGGGAACAATGAGCAGTTCTTC
D: TRBD1; J: TRBJ2-7; V: TRBV6-5; size: NA; CDR3: CASGYRGQSYEQYF; DNA: TGTGCCAGCGGATACAGGGGGCAGTCCTACGAGCAGTACTTC
D: NA; J: TRBJ2-3; V: TRBV4-2; size: NA; CDR3: CASSLLAREFGADTQYF; DNA: TGTGCCAGCAGCCTTCTCGCACGGGAGTTCGGGGCAGATACGCAGTATTTT
D: NA; J: TRBJ2-3; V: TRBV5-8; size: NA; CDR3: CASSSGIRSADTQYF; DNA: TGTGCCAGCAGCTCCGGGATTCGATCTGCAGATACGCAGTATTTT
D: NA; J: TRBJ2-1; V: TRBV7-2; size: NA; CDR3: CASSLDWGSSYNEQFF; DNA: TGTGCCAGCAGCTTGGACTGGGGAAGCTCCTACAATGAGCAGTTCTTC
D: NA; J: TRBJ1-5; V: TRBV27; size: NA; CDR3: CASSVYRNQPQHF; DNA: TGTGCCAGCAGTGTCTACAGGAATCAGCCCCAGCATTTT
D: TRBD1; J: TRBJ2-7; V: TRBV7-2; size: NA; CDR3: CASSQGQGVYEQYF; DNA: TGTGCCAGCAGCCAAGGACAGGGGGTGTACGAGCAGTACTTC
D: TRBD2; J: TRBJ2-7; V: TRBV28; size: NA; CDR3: CASQSRPAGAPYEQYF; DNA: TGTGCCAGCCAAAGCCGCCCCGCGGGAGCCCCCTACGAGCAGTACTTC
D: NA; J: TRBJ2-1; V: TRBV4-3; size: few; CDR3: CASTPELATYNEQFF; DNA: TGCGCCAGCACCCCTGAGCTAGCGACCTACAATGAGCAGTTCTTC
D: TRBD2; J: TRBJ2-7; V: TRBV27; size: once; CDR3: CASSLNGREVPYEQYF; DNA: TGTGCCAGCAGTTTAAATGGGCGGGAGGTCCCCTACGAGCAGTACTTC
D: NA; J: TRBJ1-4; V: TRBV4-3; size: NA; CDR3: CASSQGQGHNEKLFF; DNA: TGCGCCAGCAGCCAAGGTCAGGGGCATAATGAAAAACTGTTTTTT
D: NA; J: TRBJ2-3; V: TRBV5-4; size: NA; CDR3: CASSSRVGGDTQYF; DNA: TGTGCCAGCAGCTCCAGGGTTGGTGGAGATACGCAGTATTTT
D: NA; J: TRBJ1-3; V: TRBV9; size: few; CDR3: CASSVEGTGNTIYF; DNA: TGTGCCAGCAGCGTGGAGGGAACTGGAAACACCATATATTTT
D: TRBD1; J: TRBJ2-1; V: TRBV29-1; size: NA; CDR3: CSVYPNRGSSYNEQFF; DNA: TGCAGCGTCTATCCTAACAGGGGGAGCTCCTACAATGAGCAGTTCTTC
D: TRBD1; J: TRBJ2-3; V: TRBV5-1; size: NA; CDR3: CASYPASGQGADTQYF; DNA: TGCGCCAGCTACCCCGCGTCAGGACAGGGAGCAGATACGCAGTATTTT
D: NA; J: TRBJ1-4; V: TRBV7-9; size: NA; CDR3: CASSLAGGEKLFF; DNA: TGTGCCAGCAGCTTAGCGGGGGGGGAAAAACTGTTTTTT
D: NA; J: TRBJ1-6; V: TRBV6-5; size: once; CDR3: CASSFLSNSPLHF; DNA: TGTGCCAGCAGTTTCCTCTCTAATTCACCCCTCCACTTT
D: TRBD1; J: TRBJ2-2; V: TRBV28; size: few; CDR3: CASSRDRADGELFF; DNA: TGTGCCAGCAGTCGGGACAGGGCTGACGGGGAGCTGTTTTTT
D: TRBD1; J: TRBJ1-5; V: TRBV4-2; size: NA; CDR3: CASSQRQGQGASNQPQHF; DNA: TGTGCCAGCAGCCAGAGGCAGGGACAGGGGGCATCCAATCAGCCCCAGCATTTT
D: TRBD1; J: TRBJ1-2; V: TRBV7-2; size: NA; CDR3: CASSLAGQPGYTF; DNA: TGTGCCAGCAGCTTAGCGGGACAGCCGGGCTACACCTTC
D: NA; J: TRBJ2-1; V: TRBV11-3; size: once; CDR3: CASSFGGVYNEQFF; DNA: TGTGCCAGCAGCTTTGGCGGAGTGTACAATGAGCAGTTCTTC
D: NA; J: TRBJ1-1; V: TRBV5-1; size: few; CDR3: CASSFVLSPTGGEAFF; DNA: TGCGCCAGCAGCTTCGTCCTCTCCCCGACAGGAGGCGAAGCTTTCTTT
D: TRBD1; J: TRBJ1-1; V: TRBV5-1; size: NA; CDR3: CASSLPQGALNTEAFF; DNA: TGCGCCAGCAGCTTGCCGCAGGGGGCCCTGAACACTGAAGCTTTCTTT
D: TRBD1; J: TRBJ2-3; V: TRBV11-2; size: NA; CDR3: CASSSDRVGTDTQYF; DNA: TGTGCCAGCAGCTCTGACAGGGTTGGTACAGATACGCAGTATTTT